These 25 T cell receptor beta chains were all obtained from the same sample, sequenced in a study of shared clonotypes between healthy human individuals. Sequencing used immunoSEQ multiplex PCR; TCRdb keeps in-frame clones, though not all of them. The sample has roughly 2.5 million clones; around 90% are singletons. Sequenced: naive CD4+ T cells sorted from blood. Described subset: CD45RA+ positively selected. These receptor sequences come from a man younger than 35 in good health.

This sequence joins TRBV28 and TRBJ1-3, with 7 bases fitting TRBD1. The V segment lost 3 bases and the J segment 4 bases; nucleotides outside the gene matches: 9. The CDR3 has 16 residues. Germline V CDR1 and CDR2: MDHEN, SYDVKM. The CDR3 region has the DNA TGTGCCAGCAGTTTCGAGAAGGGGGCTATAGGAAACACCATATATTTT. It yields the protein CASSFEKGAIGNTIYF.

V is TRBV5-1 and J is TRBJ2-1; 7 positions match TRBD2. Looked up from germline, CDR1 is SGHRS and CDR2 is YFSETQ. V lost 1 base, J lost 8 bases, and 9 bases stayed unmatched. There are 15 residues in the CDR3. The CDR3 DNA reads TGCGCCAGCAGCTTGAGGGGAGGGCCGAACCATGAGCAGTTCTTC. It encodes CASSLRGGPNHEQFF.

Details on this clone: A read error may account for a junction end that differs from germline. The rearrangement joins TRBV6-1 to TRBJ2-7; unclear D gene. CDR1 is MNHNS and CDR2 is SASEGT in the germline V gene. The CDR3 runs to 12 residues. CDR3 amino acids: CASSEGPYGQYF. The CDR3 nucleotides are TGTGCCAGCAGTGAAGGTCCCTACGGGCAGTACTTC.

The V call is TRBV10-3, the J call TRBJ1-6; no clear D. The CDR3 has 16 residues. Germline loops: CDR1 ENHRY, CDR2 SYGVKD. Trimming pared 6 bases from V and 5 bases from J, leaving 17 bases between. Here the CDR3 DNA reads TGTGCCATCAGATCTTATAGTACAGACAATAATTCACCCCTCCACTTT. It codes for CAIRSYSTDNNSPLHF.

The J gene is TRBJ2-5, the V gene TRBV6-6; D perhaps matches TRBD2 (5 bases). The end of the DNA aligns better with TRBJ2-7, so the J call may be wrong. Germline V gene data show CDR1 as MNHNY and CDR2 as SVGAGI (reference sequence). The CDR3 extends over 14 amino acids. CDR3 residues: CASSYSRVSYEQYF. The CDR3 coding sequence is TGTGCCAGCAGTTACTCGAGGGTCTCCTACGAGCAGTACTTC.

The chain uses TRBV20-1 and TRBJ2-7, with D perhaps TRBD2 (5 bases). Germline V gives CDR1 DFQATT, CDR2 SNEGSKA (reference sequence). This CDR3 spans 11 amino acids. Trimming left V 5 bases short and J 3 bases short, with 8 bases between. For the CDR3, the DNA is TGCAGTGCTCCAGCGGACTACGAGCAGTACTTC. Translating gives CSAPADYEQYF.

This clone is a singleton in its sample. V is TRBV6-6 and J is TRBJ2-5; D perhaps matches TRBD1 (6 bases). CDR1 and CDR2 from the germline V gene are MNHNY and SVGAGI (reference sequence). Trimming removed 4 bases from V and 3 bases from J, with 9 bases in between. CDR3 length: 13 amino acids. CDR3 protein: CASSSQGKETQYF. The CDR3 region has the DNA TGTGCCAGCAGTTCCCAGGGGAAAGAGACCCAGTACTTC.

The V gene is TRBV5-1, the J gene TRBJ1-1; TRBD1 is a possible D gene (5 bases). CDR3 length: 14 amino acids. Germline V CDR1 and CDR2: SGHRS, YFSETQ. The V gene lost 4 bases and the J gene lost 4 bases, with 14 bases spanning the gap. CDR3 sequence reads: CASSPRGTGTEAFF. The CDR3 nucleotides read TGCGCCAGCAGCCCACGCGGGACGGGCACTGAAGCTTTCTTT.

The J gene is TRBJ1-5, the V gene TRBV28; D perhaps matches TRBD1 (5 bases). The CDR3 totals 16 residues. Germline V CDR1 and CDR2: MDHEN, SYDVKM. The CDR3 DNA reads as TGTGCTTCTGGCCGCCAGACGGGGCCTCACAATCAGCCCCAGCATTTT. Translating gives CASGRQTGPHNQPQHF. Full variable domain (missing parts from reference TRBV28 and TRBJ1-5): DVKVTQSSRYLVKRTGEKVFLECVQDMDHENMFWYRQDPGLGLRLIYFSYDVKMKEKGDIPEGYSVSREKKERFSLILESASTNQTSMYLCASGRQTGPHNQPQHFGDGTRLSIL.

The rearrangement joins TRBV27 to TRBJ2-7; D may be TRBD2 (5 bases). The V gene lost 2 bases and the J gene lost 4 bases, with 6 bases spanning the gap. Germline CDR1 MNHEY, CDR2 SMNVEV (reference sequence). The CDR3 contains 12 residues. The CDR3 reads CASSLEGYEQYF. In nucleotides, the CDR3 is TGTGCCAGCAGTTTAGAGGGTTACGAGCAGTACTTC.

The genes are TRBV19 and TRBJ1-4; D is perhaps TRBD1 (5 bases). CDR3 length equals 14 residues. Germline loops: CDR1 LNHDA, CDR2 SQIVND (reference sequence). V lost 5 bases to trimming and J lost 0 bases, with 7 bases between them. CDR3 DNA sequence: TGTGCCAGTAGTGGGGCAGCAACTAATGAAAAACTGTTTTTT. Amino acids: CASSGAATNEKLFF.

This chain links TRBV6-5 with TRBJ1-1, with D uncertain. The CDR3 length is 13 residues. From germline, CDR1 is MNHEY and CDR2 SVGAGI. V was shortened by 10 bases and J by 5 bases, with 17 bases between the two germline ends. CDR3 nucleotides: TGTGCCATACGTAGGGCAATTCGGACTGAAGCTTTCTTT. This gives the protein CAIRRAIRTEAFF.

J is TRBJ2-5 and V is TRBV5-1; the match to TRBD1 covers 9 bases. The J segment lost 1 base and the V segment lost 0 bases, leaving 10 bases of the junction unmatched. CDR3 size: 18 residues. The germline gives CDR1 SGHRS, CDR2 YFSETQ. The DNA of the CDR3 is TGCGCCAGCAGCTTGGTGGGACAGGGATATGTGGGCCAAGAGACCCAGTACTTC. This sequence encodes CASSLVGQGYVGQETQYF. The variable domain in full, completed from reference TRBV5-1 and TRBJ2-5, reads KAGVTQTPRYLIKTRGQQVTLSCSPISGHRSVSWYQQTPGQGLQFLFEYFSETQRNKGNFPGRFSGRQFSNSRSEMNVSTLELGDSALYLCASSLVGQGYVGQETQYFGPGTRLLVL.

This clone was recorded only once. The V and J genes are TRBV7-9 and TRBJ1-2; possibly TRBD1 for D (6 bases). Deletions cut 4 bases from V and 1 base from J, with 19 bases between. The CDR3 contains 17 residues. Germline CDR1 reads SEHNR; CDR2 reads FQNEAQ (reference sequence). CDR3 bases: TGTGCCAGCAGCTCCCCGCCGGGGGGGCGGGGTAACTATGGCTACACCTTC. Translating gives CASSSPPGGRGNYGYTF.

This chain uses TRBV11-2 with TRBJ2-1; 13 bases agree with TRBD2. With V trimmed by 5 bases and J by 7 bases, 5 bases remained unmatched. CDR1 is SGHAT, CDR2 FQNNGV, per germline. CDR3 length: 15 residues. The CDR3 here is CASSTGTSGTNEQFF. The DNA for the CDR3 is TGTGCCAGCAGCACAGGGACTAGCGGGACGAATGAGCAGTTCTTC.

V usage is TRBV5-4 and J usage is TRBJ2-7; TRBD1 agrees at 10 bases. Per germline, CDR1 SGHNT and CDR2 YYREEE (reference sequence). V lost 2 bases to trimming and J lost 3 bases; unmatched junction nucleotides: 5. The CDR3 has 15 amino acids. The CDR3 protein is CASSFGRDRGYEQYF. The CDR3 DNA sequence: TGTGCCAGCAGCTTTGGCCGGGACAGGGGCTACGAGCAGTACTTC.

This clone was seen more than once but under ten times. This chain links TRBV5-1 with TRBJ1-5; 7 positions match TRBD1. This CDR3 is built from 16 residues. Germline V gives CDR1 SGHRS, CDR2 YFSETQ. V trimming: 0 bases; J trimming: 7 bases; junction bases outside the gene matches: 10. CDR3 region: CASSLVGTEEGQPQHF. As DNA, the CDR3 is TGCGCCAGCAGCTTGGTCGGGACAGAGGAAGGGCAGCCCCAGCATTTT.

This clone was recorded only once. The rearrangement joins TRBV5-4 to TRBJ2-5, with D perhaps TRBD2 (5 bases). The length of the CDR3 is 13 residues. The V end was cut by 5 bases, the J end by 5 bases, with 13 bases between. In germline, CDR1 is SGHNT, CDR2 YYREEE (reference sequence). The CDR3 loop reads CASSSAGLETQYF. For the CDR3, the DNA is TGTGCCAGCAGTTCCGCGGGCCTGGAGACCCAGTACTTC.

The CDR3 DNA follows: TGTGCCAGCAGTGAAGGGGTAACCCGACAGCCCCAGCATTTT. This sequence encodes CASSEGVTRQPQHF. V usage is TRBV6-1 and J usage is TRBJ1-5; unclear D gene. Germline CDR1 MNHNS, CDR2 SASEGT. Between the trimmed V and J ends, which lost 1 base and 7 bases, there was a span of 11 bases. CDR3 length: 14 amino acids.

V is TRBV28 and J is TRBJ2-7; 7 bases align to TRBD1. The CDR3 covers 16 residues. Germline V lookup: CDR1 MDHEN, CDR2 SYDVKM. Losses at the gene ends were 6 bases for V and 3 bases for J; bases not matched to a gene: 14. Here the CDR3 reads CASSFSTGQSVYEQYF. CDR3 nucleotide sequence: TGTGCCAGCAGCTTTTCTACGGGACAGTCCGTCTACGAGCAGTACTTC.

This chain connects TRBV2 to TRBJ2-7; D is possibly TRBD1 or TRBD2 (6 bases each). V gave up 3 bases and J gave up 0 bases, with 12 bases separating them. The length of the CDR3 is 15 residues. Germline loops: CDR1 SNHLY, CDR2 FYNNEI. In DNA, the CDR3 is TGTGCCAGCAGTGAGGTAGGGGGAGGCTCCTACGAGCAGTACTTC. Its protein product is CASSEVGGGSYEQYF.

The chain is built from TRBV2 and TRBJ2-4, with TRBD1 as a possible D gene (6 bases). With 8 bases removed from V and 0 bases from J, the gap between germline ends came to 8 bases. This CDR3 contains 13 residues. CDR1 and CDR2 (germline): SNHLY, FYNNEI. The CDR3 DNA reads TGTGCCAGCCTACAGGGAGCCAAAAACATTCAGTACTTC. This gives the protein CASLQGAKNIQYF.

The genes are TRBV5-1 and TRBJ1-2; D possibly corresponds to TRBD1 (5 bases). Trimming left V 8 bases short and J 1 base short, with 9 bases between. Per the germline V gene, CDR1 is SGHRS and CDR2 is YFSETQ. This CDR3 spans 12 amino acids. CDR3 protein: CASGQFNYGYTF. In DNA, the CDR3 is TGCGCCAGTGGACAATTTAACTATGGCTACACCTTC.

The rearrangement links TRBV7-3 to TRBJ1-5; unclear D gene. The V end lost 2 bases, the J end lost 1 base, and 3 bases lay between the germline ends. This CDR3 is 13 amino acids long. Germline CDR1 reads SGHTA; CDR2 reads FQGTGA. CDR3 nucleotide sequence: TGTGCCAGCAGCTTATGGAGCAATCAGCCCCAGCATTTT. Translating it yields CASSLWSNQPQHF. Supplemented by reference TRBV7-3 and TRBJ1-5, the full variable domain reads GAGVSQTPSNKVTEKGKYVELRCDPISGHTALYWYRQSLGQGPEFLIYFQGTGAADDSGLPNDRFFAVRPEGSVSTLKIQRTERGDSAVYLCASSLWSNQPQHFGDGTRLSIL.

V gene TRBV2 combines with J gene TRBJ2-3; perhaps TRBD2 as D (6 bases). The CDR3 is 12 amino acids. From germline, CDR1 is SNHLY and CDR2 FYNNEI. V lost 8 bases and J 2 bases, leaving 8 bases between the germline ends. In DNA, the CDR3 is TGTGCCAGCTCGCGGGACACAGATACGCAGTATTTT. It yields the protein CASSRDTDTQYF.